Each of the 25 T cell receptor beta chains below was sequenced from the same sample in a study of beta chain features in type 1 diabetes. Study outcomes and limitations: Among all four CD4+ subsets, Type 1 diabetes patients had TCRB CDR3s that were moderately but significantly shorter.

Reverse transcribing all isolated RNA meant expressed TCRB transcripts were sequenced. Libraries were prepared by immunoSEQ multiplex PCR; TCRdb keeps only in-frame clonotypes and omits some of them. The table lists about 160,000 clones, 6.5% to 10% of them singletons. Their recognized antigens are unknown. The material sequenced was central memory CD4+ T cells from blood. These receptors were taken from a woman younger than 30 with type 1 diabetes.

The CDR3 region has the DNA TGTGCCAGCAGCCACTCCCGGGACAGAAATAGTATCTCGTCCTACGAGCAGTACTTC. Translation gives CASSHSRDRNSISSYEQYF. The genes are TRBV7-8 and TRBJ2-7, with TRBD1 matching 7 bases. In germline, CDR1 is SGHVS, CDR2 FQNEAQ. The CDR3 covers 19 residues. The ends lost 5 bases at V and 1 base at J; junction bases unmatched: 20.

The CDR3 loop is CASRKIQGYEETQYF. In nucleotides, the CDR3 is TGTGCCAGCAGGAAAATACAGGGTTATGAAGAGACCCAGTACTTC. The V call is TRBV7-9, the J call TRBJ2-5; a weak D match, TRBD1 (6 bases). CDR1 is SEHNR, CDR2 FQNEAQ, per germline (reference sequence). The V end lost 6 bases, the J end lost 3 bases, and 17 bases lay between the germline ends. This CDR3 comprises 15 residues.

Comment on this clone: Other nucleotide sequences from this sample produce the same CDR3. The chain carries TRBV29-1 and TRBJ2-7; 7 bases fit TRBD1. Germline CDR1 reads SQVTM; CDR2 reads ANQGSEA. CDR3 size: 13 residues. V was clipped by 4 bases and J by 0 bases; unmatched bases: 3. The chain's CDR3 is CSVAGTVSYEQYF. The CDR3 bases are TGCAGCGTTGCCGGGACAGTCTCCTACGAGCAGTACTTC.

The rearrangement joins TRBV4-2 to TRBJ2-6, with D tentatively TRBD1 (6 bases). Germline V lookup: CDR1 LGHNA, CDR2 YNFKEQ. The germline V and J ends were trimmed by 1 base and 0 bases, with 16 bases remaining between them. The CDR3 contains 19 residues. CDR3 loop: CASSQAMGQGISGANVLTF. In DNA, the CDR3 is TGTGCCAGCAGCCAAGCCATGGGGCAGGGGATCTCTGGGGCCAACGTCCTGACTTTC.

This clone was counted a few times. V is TRBV5-8 and J is TRBJ2-7, with 8 bases identical to TRBD1. The CDR3 covers 13 residues. V was clipped by 0 bases and J by 6 bases; unmatched bases: 2. Per germline, CDR1 SGHTS and CDR2 YDEGEE. The CDR3 DNA reads TGTGCCAGCAGCTTGGACAGGGGGACCGAGCAGTACTTC. Translated, it gives CASSLDRGTEQYF.

This clone has just a few counts. This chain links TRBV5-5 with TRBJ2-2; no reliable D call. Trimming took off 4 bases at V and 9 bases at J, with 10 bases between the two ends. The CDR3 runs 12 residues. Per germline, CDR1 SGHKS and CDR2 YYEKEE (reference sequence). The DNA of the CDR3 is TGTGCCAGCAGCCCCGTAGAGCGGGAGCTGTTTTTT. It encodes CASSPVERELFF.

Written as DNA, the CDR3 is TGTGCCTCGACGACAGCTAATGGCTACACCTTC. The encoded protein is CASTTANGYTF. The chain recombines TRBV30 with TRBJ1-2, with a tentative D call TRBD1 (5 bases). Trimming stripped 7 bases from V and 6 bases from J, with 12 bases between. The CDR3 length is 11 residues. Germline CDR1 GTSNPN, CDR2 SVGIG (reference sequence).

This clone was seen only a few times. This chain links TRBV7-2 with TRBJ2-1; perhaps TRBD2 as D (6 bases). CDR1 is SGHTA and CDR2 is FQGNSA in the germline V gene. The V end was cut by 4 bases, the J end by 9 bases, with 13 bases between. The CDR3 length is 13 residues. The CDR3: CASSWGVGGEQFF. The CDR3 DNA is TGTGCCAGCAGCTGGGGGGTAGGTGGTGAGCAGTTCTTC.

This clone was seen more than once but under ten times. This chain connects TRBV11-2 to TRBJ1-2, with D unclear. V lost 0 bases and J lost 4, with 9 bases in between. CDR1 is SGHAT, CDR2 FQNNGV, per germline. CDR3 length: 14 residues. Here the CDR3 DNA reads TGTGCCAGCAGCTTAGATGACACGACCTATGGCTACACCTTC. Amino acids: CASSLDDTTYGYTF.

This clone was found many times. The V call is TRBV7-9, the J call TRBJ1-1; perhaps TRBD1 as D (5 bases). The germline V and J ends were trimmed by 4 bases and 2 bases, with 17 bases remaining between them. CDR1 and CDR2 (germline): SEHNR, FQNEAQ (reference sequence). The CDR3 covers 16 residues. The CDR3 sequence: CASSWGSGGTNTEAFF. The DNA for the CDR3 is TGTGCCAGCAGCTGGGGTTCGGGAGGGACTAACACTGAAGCTTTCTTT.

With regard to this clone: A clone one base away is much larger, so this may be a read error. The genes are TRBV11-3 and TRBJ2-1; the match to TRBD2 covers 11 bases. The CDR3 covers 15 residues. Germline CDR1 SGHNT, CDR2 YENEEA. The ends lost 5 bases at V and 2 bases at J; junction bases unmatched: 2. Written as DNA, the CDR3 is TGTGCCAGCAGCCTAGCGGGAGGCCCCTACAATGAGCAGTTCTTC. It translates to CASSLAGGPYNEQFF.

This clone was picked up a small number of times. V usage is TRBV5-1 and J usage is TRBJ2-1; perhaps TRBD2 as D (5 bases). The CDR3 has 15 residues. V was cut by 1 base and J by 0 bases, with 8 bases left in between. The germline gives CDR1 SGHRS, CDR2 YFSETQ. CDR3 in amino acids: CASSLTGYSYNEQFF. The CDR3 nucleotides are TGCGCCAGCAGCTTGACGGGGTACTCCTACAATGAGCAGTTCTTC.

The J gene is TRBJ1-4, the V gene TRBV6-6; maybe TRBD1 (5 bases). The length of the CDR3 is 13 residues. The germline V gene encodes CDR1 MNHNY and CDR2 SVGAGI (reference sequence). Trimming stripped 7 bases from V and 2 bases from J, with 8 bases between. The CDR3, as DNA: TGTGCCAGCACGACAGTGACTAATGAAAAACTGTTTTTT. Protein: CASTTVTNEKLFF.

This chain links TRBV7-6 with TRBJ1-1; D possibly corresponds to TRBD1 (6 bases). Germline V gene sequence: CDR1 SGHVS, CDR2 FNYEAQ. The ends were cut back, 5 bases at V and 2 bases at J, with 9 bases in the middle. The CDR3 consists of 13 residues. The CDR3 coding sequence is TGTGCCAGCAGCCTGGACAGTAACACTGAAGCTTTCTTT. Translated, it gives CASSLDSNTEAFF.

This rearrangement joins TRBV4-3 to TRBJ1-6; no firm D call. V lost 4 bases to trimming and J lost 0 bases, with 10 bases between them. From germline, CDR1 is LGHNA and CDR2 YSLEER. The CDR3 runs 16 residues. CDR3 protein: CASSRSLSSYNSPLHF. The CDR3 DNA reads as TGCGCCAGCAGCCGCTCCCTAAGCTCCTATAATTCACCCCTCCACTTT.

This sequence joins TRBV30 and TRBJ1-5, with D possibly matching TRBD1 (5 bases). The V gene lost 3 bases and the J gene lost 2 bases, with 11 bases spanning the gap. Germline-derived CDR1 and CDR2 are GTSNPN and SVGIG (reference sequence). CDR3 length equals 14 residues. CDR3 DNA: TGTGCCTGGAGCGGGGGATCGCGCAATCAGCCCCAGCATTTT. Its translation is CAWSGGSRNQPQHF.

This clone was picked up a small number of times. The chain uses TRBV25-1 and TRBJ2-3; D is unresolved. Trimming shortened V by 6 bases and J by 5 bases, and 12 bases separated the two germline ends. This CDR3 has 13 residues. From germline, CDR1 is MGHDK and CDR2 SYGVNS. The CDR3 loop is CASRAGLGDTQYF. As DNA, the CDR3 is TGTGCCAGCAGGGCCGGGTTAGGAGATACGCAGTATTTT.

To note about this clone: Other DNA sequences within the sample encode an identical CDR3. This chain links TRBV5-1 with TRBJ2-7; 8 nucleotides agree with TRBD1. CDR3 size: 14 residues. CDR1 and CDR2 (germline): SGHRS, YFSETQ. The junction had 2 bases not matched to a gene; V was cut back by 3 bases and J by 0 bases. Here the CDR3 DNA reads TGCGCCAGCAGCTCCGGGACAGGCTCCTACGAGCAGTACTTC. This gives the protein CASSSGTGSYEQYF. The full variable domain, its missing parts supplied by reference TRBV5-1 and TRBJ2-7, is KAGVTQTPRYLIKTRGQQVTLSCSPISGHRSVSWYQQTPGQGLQFLFEYFSETQRNKGNFPGRFSGRQFSNSRSEMNVSTLELGDSALYLCASSSGTGSYEQYFGPGTRLTVT.

This clone has only a few counts. V usage is TRBV28 and J usage is TRBJ2-5; 7 bases align to TRBD1. CDR3 length equals 15 residues. Germline V CDR1 and CDR2: MDHEN, SYDVKM. V shed 4 bases, J shed 5 bases, and the junction held 10 bases outside the gene matches. The CDR3 protein is CASSYPGQREETQYF. The CDR3, as DNA: TGTGCCAGCAGTTATCCGGGACAGAGGGAGGAGACCCAGTACTTC.

The J gene is TRBJ1-2, the V gene TRBV5-1; no definite D call. Deletions cut 0 bases from V and 6 bases from J, with 12 bases between. Per the germline V gene, CDR1 is SGHRS and CDR2 is YFSETQ. The CDR3 is 14 amino acids. The CDR3 is CASSLGGEGDGYTF. DNA of the CDR3: TGCGCCAGCAGCTTGGGAGGAGAGGGCGATGGCTACACCTTC.

In this sample, this clone turned up a few times. CDR3 DNA: TGCGCCAGTAGCAGGGAGAGTAATTCACCCCTCCACTTT. Its protein product is CASSRESNSPLHF. The J gene is TRBJ1-6, the V gene TRBV4-3; D might be TRBD1 (5 bases). The CDR3 totals 13 residues. Germline assignment: CDR1 LGHNA and CDR2 YSLEER. Trimming shortened V by 9 bases and J by 6 bases, and 12 bases separated the two germline ends.

This clone was observed a few times. The chain has TRBV5-1 and TRBJ2-2; TRBD1 matches 9 bases. The CDR3 extends over 15 amino acids. The germline gives CDR1 SGHRS, CDR2 YFSETQ. J gave up 5 bases and V 4 bases, and 6 bases lay outside the gene matches. The CDR3 DNA reads TGCGCCAGCAGCACACAGGGGGCGAGTACCGGGGAGCTGTTTTTT. It specifies CASSTQGASTGELFF. Full variable domain (remainder filled in from reference TRBV5-1 and TRBJ2-2): KAGVTQTPRYLIKTRGQQVTLSCSPISGHRSVSWYQQTPGQGLQFLFEYFSETQRNKGNFPGRFSGRQFSNSRSEMNVSTLELGDSALYLCASSTQGASTGELFFGEGSRLTVL.

This clone has just a few counts. The rearrangement joins TRBV15 to TRBJ2-3; possible D gene TRBD2, 7 bases. From germline, CDR1 is LNHNV and CDR2 YYDKDF (reference sequence). The CDR3 is 15 residues long. V was trimmed by 0 bases and J by 5 bases, leaving 12 bases between them. CDR3 loop: CATSRDGGGVDTQYF. The CDR3 nucleotides are TGTGCCACCAGCAGAGATGGCGGGGGCGTAGATACGCAGTATTTT. Drawing the rest from reference TRBV15 and TRBJ2-3, the complete variable domain is DAMVIQNPRYQVTQFGKPVTLSCSQTLNHNVMYWYQQKSSQAPKLLFHYYDKDFNNEADTPDNFQSRRPNTSFCFLDIRSPGLGDTAMYLCATSRDGGGVDTQYFGPGTRLTVL.

Here the CDR3 DNA reads TGTGCCAGCAGCGTGGCAGGGCTAGCTAATGAAAAACTGTTTTTT. Amino acids: CASSVAGLANEKLFF. This chain joins TRBV9 and TRBJ1-4; weak D call: TRBD1 (5 bases). Deletions cut 2 bases from V and 3 bases from J, with 11 bases between. From germline, CDR1 is SGDLS and CDR2 YYNGEE. The length of the CDR3 is 15 residues.

The chain is built from TRBV5-1 and TRBJ2-2; D gene uncertain. This CDR3 is 14 amino acids long. Germline-derived CDR1 and CDR2 are SGHRS and YFSETQ. V lost 0 bases and J 10 bases, leaving 13 bases between the germline ends. The CDR3 here is CASSLAVARQELFF. In DNA form, the CDR3 reads TGCGCCAGCAGCTTGGCGGTAGCCCGCCAGGAGCTGTTTTTT. Drawing the rest from reference TRBV5-1 and TRBJ2-2, the complete variable domain is KAGVTQTPRYLIKTRGQQVTLSCSPISGHRSVSWYQQTPGQGLQFLFEYFSETQRNKGNFPGRFSGRQFSNSRSEMNVSTLELGDSALYLCASSLAVARQELFFGEGSRLTVL.